The 21 T cell receptor beta chains below all came from one sample that was sequenced in a study of T cell responses to AZD1222 COVID-19 vaccine. Sequenced by immunoSEQ multiplex PCR; TCRdb stores in-frame clones only, minus some. This table has roughly 150,000 clones, roughly 86% appearing once. This specimen consisted of peripheral blood, obtained on day 0 of AZD1222 vaccination. These TCRs come from an adult in good health.

The rearrangement joins TRBV11-2 to TRBJ1-6; D unresolved. This CDR3 spans 12 amino acids. Germline CDR1 is SGHAT and CDR2 is FQNNGV. V lost 5 bases and J lost 11, with 10 bases in between. The chain's CDR3 is CASSPQQPPLHF. The CDR3 DNA follows: TGTGCCAGCAGCCCACAACAGCCACCCCTCCACTTT.

This chain uses TRBV28 with TRBJ1-1; TRBD1 aligns across 9 bases. CDR1 and CDR2 from the germline V gene are MDHEN and SYDVKM. The CDR3 is made up of 15 amino acids. The ends lost 4 bases at V and 6 bases at J; junction bases unmatched: 9. The CDR3 bases are TGTGCCAGCAGTTCCTACTTGGACAGGGGATCTGAAGCTTTCTTT. Protein: CASSSYLDRGSEAFF.

Only one count was recorded for this clone. This chain connects TRBV9 to TRBJ2-3; 8 positions match TRBD1. Per the germline V gene, CDR1 is SGDLS and CDR2 is YYNGEE. V gave up 4 bases and J gave up 4 bases; unmatched junction bases: 11. The CDR3 length is 16 residues. The chain's CDR3 is CASSLYLQGAPDTQYF. The CDR3 DNA follows: TGTGCCAGCAGCCTCTACCTCCAGGGGGCCCCAGATACGCAGTATTTT.

DNA of the CDR3: TGCGCCAGCAGCTCCAACTCCTACGAGCAGTACTTC. Translating gives CASSSNSYEQYF. V and J are TRBV5-1 and TRBJ2-7; D unresolved. The length of the CDR3 is 12 residues. V was cut by 3 bases and J by 0 bases, with 4 bases left in between. The germline V gene has CDR1 SGHRS and CDR2 YFSETQ.

This clone was seen a few times. The chain combines TRBV5-6 with TRBJ1-2, with TRBD1 matching 10 bases. With 0 bases clipped from V and 13 bases from J, the junction kept 6 bases outside the gene matches. The CDR3 spans 13 residues. CDR1 is SGHDT, CDR2 YYEEEE, per germline. CDR3 DNA: TGTGCCAGCAGCTTGGCCGGGACAGGGGTTGCCACCTTC. Residues: CASSLAGTGVATF. The full variable domain, in which reference TRBV5-6 and TRBJ1-2 provide the parts outside the CDR3, is DAGVTQSPTHLIKTRGQQVTLRCSPKSGHDTVSWYQQALGQGPQFIFQYYEEEERQRGNFPDRFSGHQFPNYSSELNVNALLLGDSALYLCASSLAGTGVATFGSGTRLTVV.

This clone was counted between two and nine times. The junction and the germline gene differ at one end; a read error may be behind it. This chain connects TRBV29-1 to TRBJ1-1; TRBD1 agrees at 10 bases. The CDR3 spans 8 residues. The germline V gene encodes CDR1 SQVTM and CDR2 ANQGSEA. As DNA, the CDR3 is TGCAGCCCCGGGACAGGGGAGTTT. Residues: CSPGTGEF. Drawing the rest from reference TRBV29-1 and TRBJ1-1, the complete variable domain is SAVISQKPSRDICQRGTSLTIQCQVDSQVTMMFWYRQQPGQSLTLIATANQGSEATYESGFVIDKFPISRPNLTFSTLTVSNMSPEDSSIYLCSPGTGEFGQGTRLTVV.

The chain couples TRBV7-2 to TRBJ2-4; D possibly matches TRBD1 or TRBD2 (7 bases each). Per germline, CDR1 SGHTA and CDR2 FQGNSA. This CDR3 is 15 amino acids long. V lost 5 bases to trimming and J lost 8 bases, with 19 bases between them. CDR3 DNA: TGTGCCAGCAGCCAACATACGACAGGGAGGGACATTCAGTACTTC. This encodes CASSQHTTGRDIQYF.

This clone is a singleton in its sample. The chain couples TRBV24-1 to TRBJ1-1; D is possibly TRBD1 (5 bases). The germline gives CDR1 KGHDR, CDR2 SFDVKD. CDR3 size: 13 residues. Trimming pared 9 bases from V and 0 bases from J, leaving 10 bases between. CDR3 region: CATSGTVNTEAFF. DNA for the CDR3: TGTGCCACCTCCGGGACGGTGAACACTGAAGCTTTCTTT.

This CDR3 is CSASNPTLSDTQYF. CDR3 nucleotides: TGCAGTGCTAGTAACCCCACTCTCTCAGATACGCAGTATTTT. V is TRBV20-1 and J is TRBJ2-3; D unclear. This CDR3 comprises 14 residues. V lost 3 bases and J lost 4, with 14 bases in between. CDR1 and CDR2 from the germline V gene are DFQATT and SNEGSKA (reference sequence).

V usage is TRBV30 and J usage is TRBJ1-5, with D tentatively TRBD1 (6 bases). The germline V gene encodes CDR1 GTSNPN and CDR2 SVGIG (reference sequence). This CDR3 region has 14 residues. V lost 0 bases and J 3 bases, leaving 9 bases between the germline ends. For the CDR3, the DNA is TGTGCCTGGAGTGTGAACAGGGCCAATCAGCCCCAGCATTTT. Translation: CAWSVNRANQPQHF.

The count of this clone is one. The rearrangement joins TRBV6-2 or TRBV6-3 to TRBJ1-1; no clear D gene. Germline CDR1 MNHEY, CDR2 SVGEGT. The CDR3 runs to 14 residues. Trimming cost V 2 bases and J 1 base, with 8 bases left between them. The CDR3 DNA reads as TGTGCCAGCAGTTACACTACAGCGAACACTGAAGCTTTCTTT. Its protein is CASSYTTANTEAFF.

This clone was picked up one time. The V and J genes are TRBV7-2 and TRBJ2-3, with 8 bases fitting TRBD2. This CDR3 spans 16 amino acids. Germline V gene data show CDR1 as SGHTA and CDR2 as FQGNSA. The ends lost 5 bases at V and 0 bases at J; junction bases unmatched: 7. CDR3: CASSHIAGFSTDTQYF. In nucleotides, the CDR3 is TGTGCCAGCAGCCATATAGCGGGGTTTAGCACAGATACGCAGTATTTT.

This CDR3 is CASSFDSEQFF. CDR3 nucleotides: TGCGCCAGCAGCTTTGACAGTGAGCAGTTCTTC. J is TRBJ2-1 and V is TRBV5-1; a possible D gene is TRBD1 (5 bases). CDR1 is SGHRS, CDR2 YFSETQ, per germline. Between the trimmed V and J ends, which lost 2 bases and 9 bases, there was a span of 6 bases. The CDR3 spans 11 residues.

J is TRBJ2-6 and V is TRBV7-9, with no clear D. Trimming removed 7 bases from V and 4 bases from J, with 8 bases in between. The CDR3 consists of 13 residues. Germline V gene sequence: CDR1 SEHNR, CDR2 FQNEAQ (reference sequence). In nucleotides, the CDR3 is TGTGCCAGCATCCCCTCCGGGGCCAACGTCCTGACTTTC. Encoded protein: CASIPSGANVLTF. Based on the CDR3 plus reference TRBV7-9 and TRBJ2-6, the full variable domain is DTGVSQNPRHKITKRGQNVTFRCDPISEHNRLYWYRQTLGQGPEFLTYFQNEAQLEKSRLLSDRFSAERPKGSFSTLEIQRTEQGDSAMYLCASIPSGANVLTFGAGSRLTVL.

The chain joins TRBV18 to TRBJ1-4; D is uncertain. The CDR3 runs to 16 residues. Trimming cost V 0 bases and J 8 bases, with 16 bases left between them. The germline V gene encodes CDR1 KGHSH and CDR2 LQKENI. The CDR3 region has the DNA TGTGCCAGCTCACCACCGGTGGTGTGGGCCGGAGAAAAACTGTTTTTT. It is translated as CASSPPVVWAGEKLFF.

This clone has only a few counts. The chain couples TRBV6-1 to TRBJ2-2, with D uncertain. This CDR3 has 14 residues. V was trimmed by 2 bases and J by 6 bases, leaving 10 bases between them. Germline CDR1 is MNHNS and CDR2 is SASEGT. Here the CDR3 reads CASSEYKGSGELFF. The CDR3 DNA follows: TGTGCCAGCAGTGAATATAAGGGATCCGGGGAGCTGTTTTTT.

This sequence joins TRBV18 and TRBJ2-5; TRBD1 might be the D (6 bases). The germline V gene has CDR1 KGHSH and CDR2 LQKENI. There are 13 residues in the CDR3. Between the trimmed V and J ends, which lost 4 bases and 4 bases, there was a span of 10 bases. The CDR3 DNA is TGTGCCAGCTCACGGACAGAGAGAGAGACCCAGTACTTC. Its protein is CASSRTERETQYF. Full variable domain (outside the CDR3, taken from reference TRBV18 and TRBJ2-5): NAGVMQNPRHLVRRRGQEARLRCSPMKGHSHVYWYRQLPEEGLKFMVYLQKENIIDESGMPKERFSAEFPKEGPSILRIQQVVRGDSAAYFCASSRTERETQYFGPGTRLLVL.

The chain couples TRBV12-3 or TRBV12-4 to TRBJ2-2; 7 bases align to TRBD1. This CDR3 contains 13 residues. The V gene end was trimmed by 6 bases and the J gene end by 4 bases; junction bases not matched to a gene: 2. The CDR3 nucleotides read TGTGCCAGCAGCAGACAGGGCACCGGGGAGCTGTTTTTT. It is translated as CASSRQGTGELFF.

This clone was detected only once. The chain recombines TRBV4-1 with TRBJ2-7, with 10 positions matching TRBD1. The germline gives CDR1 MGHRA, CDR2 YSYEKL. With V trimmed by 0 bases and J by 3 bases, 8 bases remained unmatched. The CDR3 runs 17 residues. The CDR3 DNA sequence: TGCGCCAGCAGCCAAGATCGGGTCGGGGACAGGGGCTACGAGCAGTACTTC. Protein sequence: CASSQDRVGDRGYEQYF.

The DNA for the CDR3 is TGTGCCAGCAATGGACAGTACACTGAAGCTTTCTTT. Protein sequence: CASNGQYTEAFF. The rearrangement joins TRBV6-5 to TRBJ1-1; a weak D match, TRBD1 (6 bases). Germline-derived CDR1 and CDR2 are MNHEY and SVGAGI. The V gene lost 7 bases and the J gene lost 3 bases, with 9 bases spanning the gap. CDR3 size: 12 residues.

The chain employs TRBV28 and TRBJ1-2; D is unclear. This CDR3 is built from 14 residues. CDR1 MDHEN and CDR2 SYDVKM come from the germline V gene. V was cut by 3 bases and J by 0 bases, with 8 bases left in between. The CDR3 DNA reads as TGTGCCAGCAGTTTCCCCCCCTCTAACTATGGCTACACCTTC. This translates into CASSFPPSNYGYTF.